This entry describes one T cell receptor beta chain. Original processing notes: Estimation of nucleated cell counts relied on the amplification of reference gene primers. Here immunoSEQ multiplex PCR was the method, and the copy in TCRdb shows in-frame clones only, minus some. V, J and clone size reflect that table, while D and trimming were determined from the DNA. The sample has tens of thousands of clones, 80% to 90% seen once. This entry is derived from a study of blood T cell repertoires in COVID-19. Overall study: Both acute and convalescent COVID-19 samples were obtained from the United States, Italy and Spain. The analysed material was cDNA or gDNA that came from T cells, B-cell-depleted T cells, or PBMCs.

The V gene's germline CDR1 is LGHDT and CDR2 YNNKEL (reference sequence). The CDR3 totals 15 residues. Deletions cut 4 bases from V and 2 bases from J, with 14 bases between. Material for sequencing was peripheral blood. The chain employs TRBV3-1 (or the pseudogene TRBV3-2) and TRBJ2-5, with D maybe TRBD2 (6 bases). The receptor was isolated from a man between 50 and 59 years old with active COVID-19. CDR3: CASSLVGRGQETQYF. CDR3 in DNA: TGTGCCAGCAGCCTAGTAGGACGGGGGCAAGAGACCCAGTACTTC.